The 12 T cell receptor beta chains listed next were all sequenced from one sample in a study of T cell repertoires in aging, cancer and after chemotherapy. Amplification of TCR beta used genomic DNA extracted from peripheral blood. A mixed TRB-A/B primer pool amplified rearranged TRB by multiplex touch-down PCR. A single record per CDR3 protein comes from TCRdb applying MiXCR to the multiplex PCR reads. The data contain roughly 8,000 distinct CDR3 sequences, roughly 37% of them singletons. The sample was blood. Source of these receptors: a human donor in good health.

This clonotype was seen only a few times. The CDR3: CAWSVVVRGDAGYTF. CDR3 sequence (DNA): TGTGCCTGGAGTGTAGTTGTACGGGGTGATGCTGGCTACACCTTC. The chain employs TRBV30 and TRBJ1-2, with D unclear. The V end was cut by 0 bases, the J end by 7 bases, with 18 bases between. This CDR3 has 15 residues. The V gene's germline CDR1 is GTSNPN and CDR2 SVGIG (reference sequence).

The CDR3 DNA reads as TGTGCCAGTAGTATGGCGGTTACTGAAGCTTTCTTT. Translation gives CASSMAVTEAFF. The chain links TRBV19 to TRBJ1-1; no definite D call. Trimming pared 3 bases from V and 5 bases from J, leaving 7 bases between. The CDR3 totals 12 residues. Germline-derived CDR1 and CDR2 are LNHDA and SQIVND (reference sequence).

This chain joins TRBV27 and TRBJ1-6; D ambiguous. Germline V gives CDR1 MNHEY, CDR2 SMNVEV (reference sequence). CDR3 length equals 13 residues. V was shortened by 3 bases and J by 10 bases, with 10 bases between the two germline ends. As DNA, the CDR3 is TGTGCCAGCAGTTTCGGACCCGACTCACCCCTCCACTTT. Its protein product is CASSFGPDSPLHF.

J is TRBJ1-3 and V is TRBV6-6, with 7 nucleotides matching TRBD1. Trimming cost V 10 bases and J 4 bases; bases outside gene matches: 10. Germline V CDR1 and CDR2: MNHNY, SVGAGI (reference sequence). The CDR3 sequence is 14 residues long. CDR3 bases: TGTGCCATCAGCGGGACAGCGGAAGGAAACACCATATATTTT. Translated: CAISGTAEGNTIYF.

The chain links TRBV19 to TRBJ1-1; D unresolved. V lost 0 bases, J lost 2 bases, and 4 bases lay in between. The CDR3 runs 13 residues. Germline-derived CDR1 and CDR2 are LNHDA and SQIVND (reference sequence). The CDR3 here is CASSIDGNTEAFF. CDR3 DNA sequence: TGTGCCAGTAGTATAGACGGAAACACTGAAGCTTTCTTT.

This clonotype was counted between two and nine times. Here the CDR3 reads CASSLGIAGGIYNEQFF. In DNA, the CDR3 is TGTGCCAGCAGCTTGGGGATAGCGGGGGGGATATACAATGAGCAGTTCTTC. The chain recombines TRBV5-5 with TRBJ2-1; 11 bases line up with TRBD2. The junction had 6 bases not matched to a gene; V was cut back by 0 bases and J by 4 bases. The germline V gene has CDR1 SGHKS and CDR2 YYEKEE (reference sequence). The CDR3 spans 17 residues.

This clonotype was counted between two and nine times. The chain joins TRBV5-5 to TRBJ2-7; D is undetermined. Trimming removed 1 base from V and 1 base from J, with 6 bases in between. Germline V gene lookup returns CDR1 SGHKS and CDR2 YYEKEE (reference sequence). The CDR3 is 13 residues long. CDR3 nucleotide sequence: TGTGCCAGCAGCTTGAATCCATCCTACGAGCAGTACTTC. Protein sequence: CASSLNPSYEQYF.

This clonotype was seen more than once but under ten times. The rearrangement uses TRBV27 and TRBJ2-7, with TRBD2 matching over 8 bases. The CDR3 length is 14 residues. Germline values: CDR1 MNHEY, CDR2 SMNVEV (reference sequence). The V gene end was trimmed by 5 bases and the J gene end by 3 bases; junction bases not matched to a gene: 6. For the CDR3, the DNA is TGTGCCAGCAGTGCCGGGGGGGGATTCTACGAGCAGTACTTC. Protein sequence: CASSAGGGFYEQYF.

Relative to its sample, this clonotype is medium-sized (0.01 to 0.1%). This sequence joins TRBV19 and TRBJ2-7; D may be TRBD1 or TRBD2 (5 bases each). The germline V gene has CDR1 LNHDA and CDR2 SQIVND (reference sequence). The CDR3 extends over 13 amino acids. Trimming stripped 4 bases from V and 2 bases from J, with 9 bases between. This chain's CDR3 is CASSRDGTYEQYF. The CDR3 DNA reads as TGTGCCAGTAGTAGGGACGGCACCTACGAGCAGTACTTC.

The chain carries TRBV19 and TRBJ1-5; D is uncertain. This CDR3 has 12 residues. The germline gives CDR1 LNHDA, CDR2 SQIVND (reference sequence). V was clipped by 6 bases and J by 7 bases, with 10 bases between them. CDR3 loop: CASSRGFQPQHF. The DNA of the CDR3 is TGTGCCAGTAGCCGAGGGTTCCAGCCCCAGCATTTT.

This chain connects TRBV6-1 to TRBJ2-3, with D tentatively TRBD2 (5 bases). The germline V and J ends were trimmed by 8 bases and 5 bases, with 20 bases remaining between them. This CDR3 spans 15 amino acids. Germline V lookup: CDR1 MNHNS, CDR2 SASEGT. CDR3 sequence reads: CASGRTQPFQDTQYF. In DNA form, the CDR3 reads TGTGCCAGCGGCAGGACTCAACCCTTCCAAGATACGCAGTATTTT.

The chain joins TRBV30 to TRBJ2-7; TRBD1 agrees at 9 bases. Germline-derived CDR1 and CDR2 are GTSNPN and SVGIG (reference sequence). V shed 8 bases, J shed 6 bases, and the junction held 5 bases outside the gene matches. The CDR3 is 11 residues long. CDR3 sequence (DNA): TGTGCCGGCCGACAGGGGGGCGAGCAGTACTTC. It codes for CAGRQGGEQYF.